This passage covers 8 T cell receptor beta chains from one sample sequenced in a study of T cells in women clearing cervical HPV infection. Here immunoSEQ multiplex PCR was the method, and the copy in TCRdb shows in-frame clones only, minus some. Its table records about 27,000 clones. The source material was blood buffy coat. The receptors were gathered from a woman between 18 and 75 years old with a cervical HPV16 infection that either progressed to CIN3+ or cleared (not recorded which).

As concerns this clone: The read is 3 residues too short to cover the CDR3 end, so that end is filled in from the germline J gene. The chain links TRBV5-8 to TRBJ2-7; weak D call: TRBD1 (5 bases). Trimming removed 6 bases at V and 3 bases at J, with 7 bases between. CDR3 size: 11 residues. Germline CDR1 reads SGHTS; CDR2 reads YDEGEE. This CDR3 reads CASNRYYEQYF. The CDR3 bases that were read are TGTGCCAGCAACAGGTACTACGAG.

A word on this clone: From the germline J gene comes the end of the CDR3, since the read stops 3 residues before it. The rearrangement links TRBV18 to TRBJ2-3; D perhaps matches TRBD1 (7 bases). The CDR3 is made up of 15 amino acids. Germline V gives CDR1 KGHSH, CDR2 LQKENI. Deletions cut 1 base from V and 3 bases from J, with 11 bases between. CDR3 sequence: CASSPLAGGTDTQYF. CDR3 DNA (partial): TGTGCCAGCTCACCACTGGCAGGGGGGACAGATACG.

In the case of this clone: From the germline J gene comes the end of the CDR3, since the read stops 3 residues before it. The rearrangement joins TRBV11-3 to TRBJ1-6; a possible D gene is TRBD1 (5 bases). This CDR3 spans 13 amino acids. The V and J ends lost 5 bases and 7 bases respectively, with 9 bases between them. In germline, CDR1 is SGHNT, CDR2 YENEEA. Partial CDR3 DNA: TGTGCCAGCAGCGCCCGACAGAATTCACCC. Amino acids: CASSARQNSP. The whole CDR3 is CASSARQNSPLHF.

As regards this clone: Read data end 3 residues before the CDR3 end; the end is taken from the germline J gene. Other DNA sequences in the same sample also yield this CDR3. This rearrangement joins TRBV7-2 to TRBJ1-1, with D possibly being TRBD1 (6 bases). Germline lookup yields CDR1 SGHTA and CDR2 FQGNSA. The CDR3 contains 13 residues. Trimming removed 4 bases at V and 1 base at J, with 7 bases between. The CDR3 here is CASSSGQNTEAFF. The part of the CDR3 DNA that was read is TGTGCCAGCAGCTCGGGACAGAACACTGAA. The variable domain in full, completed from reference TRBV7-2 and TRBJ1-1, reads GAGVSQSPSNKVTEKGKDVELRCDPISGHTALYWYRQSLGQGLEFLIYFQGNSAPDKSGLPSDRFSAERTGGSVSTLTIQRTQQEDSAVYLCASSSGQNTEAFFGQGTRLTVV.

Details on this clone: The read ends 3 residues before the CDR3 terminus; that terminus is restored from the germline J gene. The chain uses TRBV29-1 and TRBJ2-7; 8 bases map to TRBD2. Looked up from germline, CDR1 is SQVTM and CDR2 is ANQGSEA. The ends lost 1 base at V and 2 bases at J; junction bases unmatched: 10. There are 16 residues in the CDR3. CDR3 bases read: TGCAGCGTTGAAGGAGTTCTCGGACTAGCAACCTACGAG. Its translation is CSVEGVLGLATYE. The entire CDR3 reads CSVEGVLGLATYEQYF.

Concerning this clone: Other DNA sequences of this sample code for an identical CDR3. The sequenced part of the CDR3 DNA is TGTGCCAGCTCACCGTCGGGACTAGCGGGAAGGTCGGAGACC. It yields the protein CASSPSGLAGRSET. The whole CDR3 protein reads CASSPSGLAGRSETQYF. The chain carries TRBV18 and TRBJ2-5; TRBD2 agrees at 13 bases. The read comes to an end 3 residues before the CDR3 does, leaving the germline J gene to fill in the end. Germline assignment: CDR1 KGHSH and CDR2 LQKENI. J gave up 5 bases and V 3 bases, and 9 bases lay outside the gene matches. The CDR3 is made up of 17 amino acids.

With respect to this clone: From the germline J gene comes the end of the CDR3, since the read stops 3 residues before it. V and J are TRBV20-1 and TRBJ2-5, with a possible D match to TRBD2 (6 bases). V lost 3 bases to trimming and J lost 1 base, with 12 bases between them. In germline, CDR1 is DFQATT, CDR2 SNEGSKA (reference sequence). The CDR3 is 14 residues long. The CDR3 bases that were read are TGCAGTGCTAGGGTTTCAGCGGGCCAAGAGACC. Translating gives CSARVSAGQET. The entire CDR3 sequence reads CSARVSAGQETQYF.

Notes on this clone: The CDR3 end is not reached by the read, which stops 3 residues before it; the germline J gene fills it in. The chain links TRBV23-1 to TRBJ2-7; 9 bases are shared with TRBD1. TRBV23-1 is given ORF status, its function remaining uncertain. The ends lost 0 bases at V and 3 bases at J; junction bases unmatched: 6. This CDR3 has 16 amino acids. CDR3 loop: CASSQSFTGGFYEQYF. Incomplete CDR3 DNA: TGCGCCAGCAGTCAATCGTTCACAGGGGGCTTCTACGAG.